A single sample gave rise to the 14 T cell receptor beta chains below, sequenced in a study of T-cell memory formation after mild COVID-19. TCRdb reprocessed the 5' RACE reads with MiXCR, giving one entry per CDR3 protein. The table shows about 390,000 distinct CDR3 sequences, with about 21% occurring only once. The sample consisted of PBMCs or a T cell subset sorted from them (not recorded which). Every receptor here comes from an adult woman who had mild COVID-19 (a few samples of this study predate the infection). Cell type and time point are not known.

This clonotype was detected a few times. The V call is TRBV12-3 or TRBV12-4, the J call TRBJ1-2; no firm D call. This CDR3 comprises 12 residues. V lost 5 bases, J lost 6 bases, and 10 bases lay in between. CDR3 nucleotide sequence: TGTGCCAGCAGTCGATCAAGGAATGGCTACACCTTC. Amino acids: CASSRSRNGYTF.

This chain links TRBV25-1 with TRBJ2-3; D is perhaps TRBD1 (7 bases). CDR1 MGHDK and CDR2 SYGVNS come from the germline V gene. CDR3 length: 17 amino acids. The V and J ends lost 4 bases and 0 bases respectively, with 17 bases between them. The CDR3 DNA is TGTGCCAGCAGTGGCAGGGGGGCTTCTTCTAGCACAGATACGCAGTATTTT. Translating gives CASSGRGASSSTDTQYF.

This clonotype was observed many times. The chain has TRBV19 and TRBJ1-5, with D tentatively TRBD1 (6 bases). The CDR3 spans 15 residues. The V end lost 5 bases, the J end lost 6 bases, and 17 bases lay between the germline ends. Germline V CDR1 and CDR2: LNHDA, SQIVND (reference sequence). CDR3 DNA: TGTGCCAGTAGTGCCCCACAGGGTAGGGGTCAGCCCCAGCATTTT. The encoded protein is CASSAPQGRGQPQHF.

The chain uses TRBV7-9 and TRBJ2-1; no clear D gene. V dropped 5 bases and J dropped 3 bases, with 11 bases sitting between them. Germline V gene sequence: CDR1 SEHNR, CDR2 FQNEAQ (reference sequence). The CDR3 sequence is 14 residues long. CDR3 DNA sequence: TGTGCCAGCAGCCCTGTCACTGGCTACAATGAGCAGTTCTTC. Protein product: CASSPVTGYNEQFF.

The CDR3 sequence: CAISSDSLNNEQFF. The CDR3 bases are TGTGCCATCAGTTCGGACAGCCTCAACAATGAGCAGTTCTTC. This chain connects TRBV10-3 to TRBJ2-1; weak D call: TRBD1 (6 bases). Germline V gives CDR1 ENHRY, CDR2 SYGVKD. Deletions cut 5 bases from V and 5 bases from J, with 13 bases between. CDR3 length equals 14 residues.

V gene TRBV23-1 combines with J gene TRBJ2-1; 8 nucleotides agree with TRBD2. TRBV23-1 is marked as an open reading frame, function uncertain. V was clipped by 11 bases and J by 4 bases; unmatched bases: 13. The CDR3 runs to 15 residues. The CDR3 is CARRRSGRGYNEQFF. The DNA of the CDR3 is TGCGCCCGACGGAGGAGCGGGAGAGGGTACAATGAGCAGTTCTTC.

This clonotype was detected only a few times. This chain uses TRBV7-2 with TRBJ2-3; 7 bases agree with TRBD2. V lost 4 bases to trimming and J lost 6 bases; unmatched junction nucleotides: 22. This CDR3 has 19 amino acids. Germline lookup yields CDR1 SGHTA and CDR2 FQGNSA. CDR3 in amino acids: CASSSSVVAGPQGGDTQYF. The CDR3 bases are TGTGCCAGCAGCTCCTCTGTGGTAGCGGGTCCTCAGGGTGGGGATACGCAGTATTTT.

This clonotype was seen a few times. The chain carries TRBV20-1 and TRBJ1-2; D is uncertain. This CDR3 region has 13 residues. The germline V gene has CDR1 DFQATT and CDR2 SNEGSKA (reference sequence). The V and J ends lost 1 base and 2 bases respectively, with 8 bases between them. The CDR3 protein is CSARAFKNYGYTF. The CDR3 nucleotides read TGCAGTGCTAGAGCTTTCAAAAACTATGGCTACACCTTC.

This clonotype was observed a few times. CDR3 sequence: CASSEHEGAGPETQYF. The CDR3 coding sequence is TGCGCCAGCAGTGAGCACGAGGGAGCGGGTCCAGAGACCCAGTACTTC. The chain is built from TRBV10-2 and TRBJ2-5, with D possibly being TRBD2 (6 bases). This CDR3 region has 16 residues. Trimming stripped 2 bases from V and 4 bases from J, with 17 bases between. Germline V lookup: CDR1 WSHSY, CDR2 SAAADI.

The sample holds a few counts of this clonotype. The CDR3 DNA follows: TGCAGTGCTAGAGATGGCGCAGGCTATAGCAATCAGCCCCAGCATTTT. Translation: CSARDGAGYSNQPQHF. J is TRBJ1-5 and V is TRBV20-1; D not certain. CDR1 is DFQATT and CDR2 is SNEGSKA in the germline V gene (reference sequence). With 0 bases removed from V and 0 bases from J, the gap between germline ends came to 12 bases. This CDR3 contains 16 residues.

The chain has TRBV11-2 and TRBJ1-1; TRBD1 matches 12 bases. Germline V gene data show CDR1 as SGHAT and CDR2 as FQNNGV. This CDR3 contains 15 residues. With V trimmed by 4 bases and J by 2 bases, 2 bases remained unmatched. Here the CDR3 DNA reads TGTGCCAGCAGCTCGGGACAGGGGGCTAACACTGAAGCTTTCTTT. Amino acids: CASSSGQGANTEAFF. Full variable domain (rest looked up from reference TRBV11-2 and TRBJ1-1): EAGVAQSPRYKIIEKRQSVAFWCNPISGHATLYWYQQILGQGPKLLIQFQNNGVVDDSQLPKDRFSAERLKGVDSTLKIQPAKLEDSAVYLCASSSGQGANTEAFFGQGTRLTVV.

Written as DNA, the CDR3 is TGTGCCAGCAGGGTCGGGGGGGCAAGCACAGATACGCAGTATTTT. Translating it yields CASRVGGASTDTQYF. The V and J genes are TRBV5-4 and TRBJ2-3; the match to TRBD2 covers 8 bases. Germline trimming cut 5 bases from V and 0 bases from J; bases unmatched to any gene: 5. The length of the CDR3 is 15 residues. Germline CDR1 is SGHNT and CDR2 is YYREEE (reference sequence). The whole variable domain, filled in from reference TRBV5-4 and TRBJ2-3, reads ETGVTQSPTHLIKTRGQQVTLRCSSQSGHNTVSWYQQALGQGPQFIFQYYREEENGRGNFPPRFSGLQFPNYSSELNVNALELDDSALYLCASRVGGASTDTQYFGPGTRLTVL.

The genes are TRBV27 and TRBJ2-1; 10 bases are shared with TRBD2. The J segment lost 9 bases and the V segment lost 2 bases, leaving 7 bases of the junction unmatched. This CDR3 is 15 amino acids long. In germline, CDR1 is MNHEY, CDR2 SMNVEV (reference sequence). CDR3 sequence: CASSLNGLAGVEQFF. In nucleotides, the CDR3 is TGTGCCAGCAGTTTAAATGGGCTAGCGGGAGTTGAGCAGTTCTTC.

A few counts support this clonotype. The chain is built from TRBV9 and TRBJ2-1; D remains unclear. There are 13 residues in the CDR3. Trimming left V 0 bases short and J 4 bases short, with 5 bases between. The germline V gene encodes CDR1 SGDLS and CDR2 YYNGEE. CDR3 amino acids: CASSVGAYNEQFF. The DNA for the CDR3 is TGTGCCAGCAGCGTAGGCGCTTACAATGAGCAGTTCTTC.